Given below is one T cell receptor (beta chain) in context. Its antigen is currently unknown. In germline, CDR1 is LGHNA, CDR2 YNFKEQ. The V gene lost 0 bases and the J gene lost 2 bases, with 8 bases spanning the gap. CDR3 length: 14 amino acids. The sample originates from a study of monozygotic twins with cystic fibrosis. The table came from immunoSEQ multiplex PCR; TCRdb's copy has only in-frame clones and leaves some out. The sample holds approximately 23,000 clones; approximately 87% are singletons and the top ten take 1% to 1.5%. Study-level results: Clonality was generally low (median approximately 0.009), higher in the most severe patients.

This receptor was taken from a woman aged 30 to 39 with cystic fibrosis. The sequencing sample was made of blood. The chain combines TRBV4-2 with TRBJ2-7; possible D gene TRBD1, 5 bases. In DNA form, the CDR3 reads TGTGCCAGCAGCCAAGACGAAGGGGCCTACGAGCAGTACTTC. This codes for CASSQDEGAYEQYF.